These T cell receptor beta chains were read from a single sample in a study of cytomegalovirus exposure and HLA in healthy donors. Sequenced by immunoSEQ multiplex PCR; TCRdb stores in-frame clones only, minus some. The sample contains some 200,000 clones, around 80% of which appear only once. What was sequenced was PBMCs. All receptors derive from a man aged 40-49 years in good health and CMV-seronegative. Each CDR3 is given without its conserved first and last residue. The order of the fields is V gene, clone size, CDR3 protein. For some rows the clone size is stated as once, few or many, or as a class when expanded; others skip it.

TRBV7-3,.,ASKLAGGPMTQY
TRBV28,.,ASSLERSQPQH
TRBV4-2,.,ASSQAYVPGQGIGYEQY
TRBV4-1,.,ASSQGGGPQGAHQPQH
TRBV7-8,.,ASSLKAVNSYEQY
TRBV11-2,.,ASSLTSGLAERGGTQY
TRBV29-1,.,SVVGRGASGETQY
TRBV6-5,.,ASSPGGGRGYT
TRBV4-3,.,ASSQVGGTDTQY
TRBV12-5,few,ASGFKRLDRAPYEQY
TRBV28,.,ASRPTGPMIYEQF
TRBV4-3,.,ASSQRVGDTIY
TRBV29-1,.,SVATGQDYGYT
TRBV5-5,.,ASYKMGGTEAF
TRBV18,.,ASSPGQGDYGYT
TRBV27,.,ASSLSLGAVRWEQY
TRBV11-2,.,ASRGFRGNRTSNYGYT
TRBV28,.,ASSLLAGVNSYEQY
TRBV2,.,ASTPSQYTGELF
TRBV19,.,ASANRGGRNTIY
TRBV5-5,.,ASSLDFGSGNTIY
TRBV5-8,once,ASSLEEGSRGYT
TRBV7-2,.,ASSQQGGAGNQPQH
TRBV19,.,ASSPAAVAGLRSNQPQH
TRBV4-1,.,ASSPGVQGREKLF
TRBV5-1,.,ASSIVQGPTEAF
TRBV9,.,ASSRLAGNTGELF
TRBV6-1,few,ASSPQGADTGELF
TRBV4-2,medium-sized,ASSQEWAVNTEAF
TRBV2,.,ATRPGQGVYEQY
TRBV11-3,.,ASSPGTGLTGELF
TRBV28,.,ASSLTPSYEQY
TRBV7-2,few,ASSLGQGRTGELF
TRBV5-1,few,ASRDPGGETQY
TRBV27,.,ASSFEGGPIDVELF